The subject of this entry is one TCR beta chain. As yet, its antigen is unknown. In the authors' methods: For papillary thyroid cancer, a distant-metastasis classifier was constructed from CDR3 differences observed across clinicopathological groups. TCRdb re-called clones via MiXCR from the PCR reads. The V and J calls come from TCRdb's annotation, not from the publication. Of 3,500 to 4,500 clones in the sample, 30% to 40% were seen once. The data stem from a study of metastatic and nonmetastatic thyroid tumors. Across the study: Both malignant and benign thyroid patients supplied peripheral blood and tumor or nodule tissue samples, across which the repertoires of these patients were then compared. Study-level results: In blood and tumor, TCR beta diversity was reportedly significantly higher in malignant thyroid tumors than in benign nodules.

The CDR3 has 14 residues. Germline values: CDR1 GTSNPN, CDR2 SVGIG (reference sequence). The V and J ends lost 4 bases and 3 bases, in that order; junction bases with no gene match: 4. Thyroid surgery had not been preceded by any treatment in any patient. This receptor was identified in a male donor with papillary thyroid cancer or a benign thyroid nodule (not recorded which). Some clones in this sample may be carry-over from other donors' samples. The chain recombines TRBV30 with TRBJ2-1; 9 bases are a match to TRBD1. Sequencing was done on a sample of adjacent normal tissue. The CDR3 region is CAWTGTGYYNEQFF. The CDR3 DNA follows: TGTGCCTGGACCGGGACAGGGTACTACAATGAGCAGTTCTTC.